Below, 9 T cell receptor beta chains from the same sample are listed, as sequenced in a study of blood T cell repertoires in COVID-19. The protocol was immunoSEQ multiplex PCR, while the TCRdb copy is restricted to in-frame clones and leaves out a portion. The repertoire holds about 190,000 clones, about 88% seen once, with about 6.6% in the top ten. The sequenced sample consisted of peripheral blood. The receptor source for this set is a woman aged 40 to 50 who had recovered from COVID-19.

The CDR3 spells CASSPVHTGNQPQHF. DNA of the CDR3: TGTGCCAGCAGTCCCGTCCATACAGGGAATCAGCCCCAGCATTTT. The rearrangement links TRBV6-5 to TRBJ1-5; D perhaps matches TRBD1 (6 bases). Deletions cut 5 bases from V and 4 bases from J, with 15 bases between. Germline lookup yields CDR1 MNHEY and CDR2 SVGAGI. The CDR3 contains 15 residues.

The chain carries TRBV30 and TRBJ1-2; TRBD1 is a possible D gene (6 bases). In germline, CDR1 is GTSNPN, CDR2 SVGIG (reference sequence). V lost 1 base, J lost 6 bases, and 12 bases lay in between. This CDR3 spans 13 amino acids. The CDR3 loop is CAWSALPGDGYTF. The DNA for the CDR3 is TGTGCCTGGAGTGCCCTCCCAGGGGATGGCTACACCTTC.

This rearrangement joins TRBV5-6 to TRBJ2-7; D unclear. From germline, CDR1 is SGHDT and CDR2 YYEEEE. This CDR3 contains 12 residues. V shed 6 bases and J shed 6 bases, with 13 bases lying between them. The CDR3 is CASMPQMGEQYF. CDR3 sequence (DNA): TGTGCCAGCATGCCACAGATGGGCGAGCAGTACTTC. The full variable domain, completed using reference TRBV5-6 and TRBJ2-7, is DAGVTQSPTHLIKTRGQQVTLRCSPKSGHDTVSWYQQALGQGPQFIFQYYEEEERQRGNFPDRFSGHQFPNYSSELNVNALLLGDSALYLCASMPQMGEQYFGPGTRLTVT.

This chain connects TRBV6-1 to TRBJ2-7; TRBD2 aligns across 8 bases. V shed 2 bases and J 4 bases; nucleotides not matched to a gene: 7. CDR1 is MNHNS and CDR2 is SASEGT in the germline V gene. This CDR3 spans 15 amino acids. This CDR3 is CASSELRGGPYEQYF. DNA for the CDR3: TGTGCCAGCAGTGAATTACGGGGGGGGCCGTACGAGCAGTACTTC.

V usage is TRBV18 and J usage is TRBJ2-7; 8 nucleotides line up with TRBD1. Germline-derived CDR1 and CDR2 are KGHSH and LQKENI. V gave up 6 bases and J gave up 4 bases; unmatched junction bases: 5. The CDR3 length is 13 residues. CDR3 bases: TGTGCCAGCTCGACAGGGGTAGGGTACGAGCAGTACTTC. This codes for CASSTGVGYEQYF.

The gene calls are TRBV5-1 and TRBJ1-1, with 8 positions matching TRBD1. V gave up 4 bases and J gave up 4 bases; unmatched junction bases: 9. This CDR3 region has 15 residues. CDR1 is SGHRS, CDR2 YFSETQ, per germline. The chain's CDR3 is CASSRGTTGGTEAFF. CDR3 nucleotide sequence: TGCGCCAGCAGCCGTGGAACTACAGGGGGCACTGAAGCTTTCTTT.

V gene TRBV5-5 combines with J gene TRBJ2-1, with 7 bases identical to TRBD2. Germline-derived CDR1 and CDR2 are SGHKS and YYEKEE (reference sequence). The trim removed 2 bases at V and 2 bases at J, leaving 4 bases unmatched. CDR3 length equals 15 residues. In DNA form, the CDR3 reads TGTGCCAGCAGCTTAGGCGGGAGTACCTACAATGAGCAGTTCTTC. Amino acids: CASSLGGSTYNEQFF.

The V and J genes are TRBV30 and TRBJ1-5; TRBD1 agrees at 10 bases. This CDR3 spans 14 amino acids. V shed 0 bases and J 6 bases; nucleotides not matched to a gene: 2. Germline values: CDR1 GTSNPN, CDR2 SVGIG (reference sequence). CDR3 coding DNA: TGTGCCTGGAGTGTACGGGACAGGGGTCAGCCCCAGCATTTT. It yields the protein CAWSVRDRGQPQHF.

CDR3 region: CASLEYGTDTQYF. In DNA, the CDR3 is TGTGCCAGCTTGGAGTACGGCACAGATACGCAGTATTTT. This chain links TRBV2 with TRBJ2-3; no firm D call. CDR1 and CDR2 (germline): SNHLY, FYNNEI. Trimming took 8 bases from V and 1 from J, leaving 10 bases between them. The CDR3 runs to 13 residues.